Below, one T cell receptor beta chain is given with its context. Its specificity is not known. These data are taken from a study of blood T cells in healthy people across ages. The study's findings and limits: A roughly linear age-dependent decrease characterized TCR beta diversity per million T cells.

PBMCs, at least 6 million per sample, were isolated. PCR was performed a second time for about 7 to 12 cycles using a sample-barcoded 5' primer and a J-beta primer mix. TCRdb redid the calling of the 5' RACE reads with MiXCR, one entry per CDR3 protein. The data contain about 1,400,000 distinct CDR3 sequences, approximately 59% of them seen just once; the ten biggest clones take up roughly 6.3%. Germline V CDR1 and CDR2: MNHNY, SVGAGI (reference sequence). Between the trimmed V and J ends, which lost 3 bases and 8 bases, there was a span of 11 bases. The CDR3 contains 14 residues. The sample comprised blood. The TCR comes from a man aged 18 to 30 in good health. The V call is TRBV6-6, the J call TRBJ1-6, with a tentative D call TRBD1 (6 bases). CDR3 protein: CASSYRGGDSPLHF. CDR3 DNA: TGTGCCAGCAGTTATAGAGGGGGTGATTCACCCCTCCACTTT.